The 10 T cell receptor beta chains in this list originate from one sample, sequenced in a study of blood T cell repertoires in COVID-19. Clones were read by immunoSEQ multiplex PCR, and TCRdb kept only the in-frame ones, dropping some. The data contain about 270,000 clones, about 89% of them singletons. Sequenced: peripheral blood. These receptors all stem from a man aged 40-55 years with active or convalescent COVID-19.

V is TRBV7-6 and J is TRBJ2-1; perhaps TRBD2 as D (6 bases). The CDR3 is 15 residues long. The V gene lost 6 bases and the J gene lost 5 bases, with 17 bases spanning the gap. Germline V lookup: CDR1 SGHVS, CDR2 FNYEAQ. This chain's CDR3 is CASRLAGTANNEQFF. DNA of the CDR3: TGTGCCAGCAGACTAGCCGGGACCGCAAACAATGAGCAGTTCTTC.

The chain links TRBV5-6 to TRBJ1-1; D remains ambiguous. The germline gives CDR1 SGHDT, CDR2 YYEEEE. The CDR3 has 13 amino acids. Trimming took 2 bases from V and 2 from J, leaving 7 bases between them. CDR3 amino acids: CASSLVANTEAFF. Here the CDR3 DNA reads TGTGCCAGCAGCTTAGTGGCAAACACTGAAGCTTTCTTT.

The chain joins TRBV3-1 (or the pseudogene TRBV3-2) to TRBJ2-1; 7 bases map to TRBD2. Trimming took 3 bases from V and 0 from J; bases not matched to a gene: 8. The CDR3 consists of 17 residues. The germline CDR1 and CDR2 sequences are LGHDT and YNNKEL (reference sequence). For the CDR3, the DNA is TGTGCCAGCAGCCATGAAAGGGGCGGGAGCTCCTACAATGAGCAGTTCTTC. Translating it yields CASSHERGGSSYNEQFF.

Only one count was recorded for this clone. This sequence joins TRBV24-1 and TRBJ1-2; D is perhaps TRBD1 (5 bases). V shed 3 bases and J shed 5 bases, with 15 bases lying between them. The germline gives CDR1 KGHDR, CDR2 SFDVKD. The CDR3 is 15 residues long. CDR3 sequence reads: CATSDQGAERYGYTF. The DNA for the CDR3 is TGTGCCACCAGTGATCAAGGGGCGGAGAGGTATGGCTACACCTTC.

This chain joins TRBV7-9 and TRBJ1-3, with unresolved D. Germline-derived CDR1 and CDR2 are SEHNR and FQNEAQ (reference sequence). This CDR3 region has 13 residues. Trimming took off 6 bases at V and 8 bases at J, with 14 bases between the two ends. DNA for the CDR3: TGTGCCAGCAGTTCTGGCACCCGGGACACCATATATTTT. Protein sequence: CASSSGTRDTIYF.

The V and J genes are TRBV7-9 and TRBJ2-5; a possible D gene is TRBD2 (6 bases). The germline gives CDR1 SEHNR, CDR2 FQNEAQ (reference sequence). The CDR3 runs 16 residues. V lost 0 bases to trimming and J lost 3 bases, with 14 bases between them. CDR3 in DNA: TGTGCCAGCAGCTTAGCGCTTGGGGGGAACGAAGAGACCCAGTACTTC. It specifies CASSLALGGNEETQYF.

V and J are TRBV5-1 and TRBJ2-1, with 12 positions matching TRBD2. The CDR3 has 16 amino acids. V was pared by 5 bases and J by 8 bases, with 11 bases of the junction left unmatched. The V gene's germline CDR1 is SGHRS and CDR2 YFSETQ. CDR3 DNA sequence: TGCGCCAGCAGTTTCCTAGCGGGAGGGACTAGGGATGAGCAGTTCTTC. Translated, it gives CASSFLAGGTRDEQFF.

V usage is TRBV9 and J usage is TRBJ2-7; TRBD1 aligns across 8 bases. Germline V CDR1 and CDR2: SGDLS, YYNGEE. This CDR3 has 16 residues. Unmatched junction bases numbered 9, after V lost 4 bases and J lost 0 bases. CDR3 in amino acids: CASSPRQGPNSYEQYF. CDR3 in DNA: TGTGCCAGCAGCCCACGACAGGGGCCCAACTCCTACGAGCAGTACTTC.

The rearrangement links TRBV9 to TRBJ1-4, with D perhaps matching TRBD1 (5 bases). Trimming took 2 bases from V and 5 from J, leaving 10 bases between them. Germline values: CDR1 SGDLS, CDR2 YYNGEE. The length of the CDR3 is 14 residues. CDR3 in amino acids: CASSVGLQNEKLFF. DNA for the CDR3: TGTGCCAGCAGCGTGGGACTTCAGAATGAAAAACTGTTTTTT.

This clone was seen only a few times. The chain has TRBV6-4 and TRBJ1-4; D is ambiguous. The CDR3 consists of 17 residues. Trimming removed 2 bases from V and 0 bases from J, with 13 bases in between. The germline V gene encodes CDR1 MRHNA and CDR2 SNTAGT. In nucleotides, the CDR3 is TGTGCCAGCAGTGACGACGCGGAGGTGGCAACTAATGAAAAACTGTTTTTT. Protein product: CASSDDAEVATNEKLFF.